These 30 T cell receptor beta chains originate from one sample sequenced in a study of blood T cells in healthy people across ages (dated by TCRdb to 2015 to 2017). The library relied on 5' RACE. Reads for this sample came from an Illumina HiSeq 2500. A second roughly 7 to 11 cycle PCR used a sample-barcoded 5' primer and a J-beta primer mix. TCRdb's own reprocessing of the public reads used fastp at Q25 and MiXCR and kept productive beta chains. For every CDR3 protein sequence, its rows merge into one entry that carries the most common genes and DNA. The sample table records 800,000 or so distinct CDR3 sequences; just under 25% of these occur just once. Together, the top ten hold under 4% of the sample. A further study also used this sample, focusing on T cells of mothers and their children.

The material sequenced was blood. The receptors come from a boy aged 5-17 years in good health.

The rearrangement links TRBV6-2 or TRBV6-3 to TRBJ2-5, with D possibly TRBD2 on 5 matching bases. V was trimmed by 0 bases and J by 7 bases, leaving 9 bases between them. Germline CDR1 reads MNHEY; CDR2 reads SVGEGT. CDR3 length: 13 residues. CDR3 region: CASSYSTTRTQYF. CDR3 DNA: TGTGCCAGCAGTTACTCGACTACGCGGACCCAGTACTTC.

The chain carries TRBV6-5 and TRBJ1-3; maybe TRBD1 (6 bases). The CDR3 sequence is 16 residues long. V dropped 0 bases and J dropped 0 bases, with 9 bases sitting between them. The V gene's germline CDR1 is MNHEY and CDR2 SVGAGI. The CDR3 DNA reads TGTGCCAGCAGTTACTCCCCGACAGGCTCTGGAAACACCATATATTTT. Translating gives CASSYSPTGSGNTIYF.

This clonotype has more than one count but fewer than ten. This chain joins TRBV28 and TRBJ1-5, with D tentatively TRBD1 (5 bases). The CDR3 extends over 14 amino acids. The V gene lost 3 bases and the J gene lost 3 bases, with 9 bases spanning the gap. Per the germline V gene, CDR1 is MDHEN and CDR2 is SYDVKM. CDR3 bases: TGTGCCAGCAGTTTCGCAGGGAACAATCAGCCCCAGCATTTT. Translation gives CASSFAGNNQPQHF. Full variable domain (missing parts from reference TRBV28 and TRBJ1-5): DVKVTQSSRYLVKRTGEKVFLECVQDMDHENMFWYRQDPGLGLRLIYFSYDVKMKEKGDIPEGYSVSREKKERFSLILESASTNQTSMYLCASSFAGNNQPQHFGDGTRLSIL.

As concerns this clonotype: Being one base from a much bigger clone, this may be a read error. The rearrangement joins TRBV20-1 to TRBJ2-7; D not certain. Germline V gene lookup returns CDR1 DFQATT and CDR2 SNEGSKA (reference sequence). V shed 1 base and J shed 2 bases, with 6 bases lying between them. This CDR3 has 12 amino acids. The CDR3, as DNA: TGCAGTGCTAGAGTTCAGACCTACGAGCAGTACTTC. It specifies CSARVQTYEQYF.

The CDR3, as DNA: TGTGCCAGCAGCGGTGACAGGGAATATGGCTACACCTTC. It encodes CASSGDREYGYTF. The rearrangement uses TRBV2 and TRBJ1-2; 7 bases agree with TRBD1. Germline V gives CDR1 SNHLY, CDR2 FYNNEI. V gave up 6 bases and J gave up 5 bases; unmatched junction bases: 6. This CDR3 is 13 amino acids long.

The chain employs TRBV20-1 and TRBJ2-1; D unclear. The CDR3 covers 14 residues. The V gene's germline CDR1 is DFQATT and CDR2 SNEGSKA (reference sequence). The germline V and J ends were trimmed by 5 bases and 3 bases, with 14 bases remaining between them. The CDR3 region has the DNA TGCAGTGCTCTTGGCGGATTAAACTACAATGAGCAGTTCTTC. Its protein is CSALGGLNYNEQFF.

The chain links TRBV10-3 to TRBJ1-2; D is unclear. The ends were cut back, 3 bases at V and 6 bases at J, with 14 bases in the middle. The V gene's germline CDR1 is ENHRY and CDR2 SYGVKD. This CDR3 is 14 amino acids long. CDR3 sequence reads: CAISESGPGNGYTF. The CDR3 DNA sequence: TGTGCCATCAGTGAATCGGGTCCGGGGAATGGCTACACCTTC.

The chain carries TRBV20-1 and TRBJ2-5; TRBD2 might be the D (6 bases). Gene TRBJ2-1 matches the end of the DNA better, so the J call may be wrong. The CDR3 contains 15 residues. CDR1 is DFQATT, CDR2 SNEGSKA, per germline (reference sequence). The CDR3 loop is CSASPSGLGYNEQFF. Written as DNA, the CDR3 is TGCAGTGCTAGCCCCTCGGGACTCGGGTACAATGAGCAGTTCTTC.

This clonotype appeared many times. The V gene is TRBV10-3, the J gene TRBJ2-5; D ambiguous. Germline V CDR1 and CDR2: ENHRY, SYGVKD. This CDR3 spans 12 amino acids. Trimming stripped 2 bases from V and 1 base from J, with 2 bases between. CDR3 sequence (DNA): TGTGCCATCAGTGAGCTCCAAGAGACCCAGTACTTC. This codes for CAISELQETQYF.

The chain recombines TRBV24-1 with TRBJ2-5; TRBD1 matches at 10 bases. Germline V gene lookup returns CDR1 KGHDR and CDR2 SFDVKD. CDR3 length: 13 amino acids. Germline trimming cut 7 bases from V and 5 bases from J; bases unmatched to any gene: 3. CDR3 amino acids: CATRETGGETQYF. The CDR3 DNA is TGTGCCACCAGGGAGACAGGGGGCGAGACCCAGTACTTC.

This CDR3 is CASSQAHRTNEKLFF. CDR3 in DNA: TGCGCCAGCAGCCAAGCTCATAGGACTAATGAAAAACTGTTTTTT. The chain joins TRBV4-1 to TRBJ1-4; D gene ambiguous. The V end lost 1 base, the J end lost 2 bases, and 8 bases lay between the germline ends. Per germline, CDR1 MGHRA and CDR2 YSYEKL. This CDR3 region has 15 residues.

This rearrangement joins TRBV7-9 to TRBJ2-7; tentative D call: TRBD2 (6 bases). The CDR3 runs to 15 residues. Trimming pared 4 bases from V and 0 bases from J, leaving 13 bases between. Germline CDR1 reads SEHNR; CDR2 reads FQNEAQ (reference sequence). The CDR3 sequence: CASSSTGLNSYEQYF. CDR3 DNA sequence: TGTGCCAGCAGCTCTACGGGACTGAACTCCTACGAGCAGTACTTC.

This chain joins TRBV12-3 or TRBV12-4 and TRBJ1-2, with no clear D. CDR3 length: 13 amino acids. V was trimmed by 3 bases and J by 3 bases, leaving 8 bases between them. The CDR3 DNA reads as TGTGCCAGCAGTTTGCAGGTCGACTATGGCTACACCTTC. Its translation is CASSLQVDYGYTF.

J is TRBJ1-6 and V is TRBV14; the D is unclear. The germline CDR1 and CDR2 sequences are SGHDN and FVKESK. V lost 0 bases and J 8 bases, leaving 20 bases between the germline ends. The CDR3 runs 18 residues. The CDR3 is CASSQDRFPTVRYSPLHF. DNA of the CDR3: TGTGCCAGCAGCCAAGATCGGTTTCCGACCGTTCGATATTCACCCCTCCACTTT.

The chain recombines TRBV5-1 with TRBJ2-1, with D perhaps TRBD1 (5 bases). Between the trimmed V and J ends, which lost 5 bases and 5 bases, there was a span of 23 bases. This CDR3 spans 17 amino acids. The V gene's germline CDR1 is SGHRS and CDR2 YFSETQ. The CDR3 is CASSYSQGPLRNNEQFF. CDR3 coding DNA: TGCGCCAGCAGTTATTCTCAGGGTCCCCTCCGAAACAATGAGCAGTTCTTC.

The J gene is TRBJ2-5, the V gene TRBV15, with 11 bases identical to TRBD2. Matching the DNA end better, TRBJ2-1 makes the J call doubtful. Germline CDR1 is LNHNV and CDR2 is YYDKDF (reference sequence). The CDR3 is 18 residues long. CDR3 sequence reads: CATSRDVGSSGGFNEQFF. The CDR3 DNA reads TGTGCCACCAGCAGAGATGTGGGGTCTAGCGGGGGGTTCAATGAGCAGTTCTTC.

This chain links TRBV11-2 with TRBJ2-1; 7 bases are a match to TRBD2. Looked up from germline, CDR1 is SGHAT and CDR2 is FQNNGV. J gave up 6 bases and V 5 bases, and 13 bases lay outside the gene matches. The CDR3 is made up of 16 amino acids. The DNA for the CDR3 is TGTGCCAGCAGCGCAGGTGGTAGCGGGCGACTCAATGAGCAGTTCTTC. The encoded protein is CASSAGGSGRLNEQFF.

This clonotype has only a few counts. The rearrangement links TRBV18 to TRBJ2-7, with TRBD1 as a possible D gene (5 bases). Trimming took 3 bases from V and 2 from J, leaving 14 bases between them. Germline V gene lookup returns CDR1 KGHSH and CDR2 LQKENI. The CDR3 is made up of 15 amino acids. The CDR3 is CASSPGPGIPYEQYF. DNA for the CDR3: TGTGCCAGCTCACCGGGTCCAGGGATCCCCTACGAGCAGTACTTC.

This clonotype was seen a few times. The CDR3 DNA is TGTGCCAGCAGTTTAGGGACAGACTATAGTAATTCACCCCTCCACTTT. This translates into CASSLGTDYSNSPLHF. V usage is TRBV27 and J usage is TRBJ1-6, with TRBD1 matching over 7 bases. J was trimmed by 6 bases and V by 2 bases; bases with no gene match: 7. The germline CDR1 and CDR2 sequences are MNHEY and SMNVEV (reference sequence). CDR3 length: 16 residues.

This clonotype has a handful of counts. The chain is built from TRBV7-8 and TRBJ2-1, with D tentatively TRBD1 or TRBD2 (5 bases each). Matching the DNA end better, TRBJ2-5 makes the J call doubtful. Germline V gene sequence: CDR1 SGHVS, CDR2 FQNEAQ. The length of the CDR3 is 15 residues. DNA of the CDR3: TGTGCCAGCAGCCCTCGCGGGTGGGGGTGGGAGACCCAGTACTTC. It yields the protein CASSPRGWGWETQYF.

The rearrangement uses TRBV4-2 and TRBJ2-5; no firm D call. Germline CDR1 and CDR2: LGHNA and YNFKEQ. V was cut by 1 base and J by 0 bases, with 9 bases left in between. This CDR3 is built from 15 residues. The DNA for the CDR3 is TGTGCCAGCAGCCAAGGGCTTCGGAACCAAGAGACCCAGTACTTC. Translating gives CASSQGLRNQETQYF.

The chain links TRBV5-6 to TRBJ1-1; perhaps TRBD1 as D (6 bases). V was clipped by 4 bases and J by 5 bases, with 15 bases between them. From germline, CDR1 is SGHDT and CDR2 YYEEEE. The length of the CDR3 is 14 residues. CDR3 in DNA: TGTGCCAGCAGCCTAACCGGGACACCGACTGAAGCTTTCTTT. Residues: CASSLTGTPTEAFF.

The genes are TRBV20-1 and TRBJ2-1; TRBD1 matches at 7 bases. The J call may not be correct, given that the DNA end is closer to TRBJ2-7. The CDR3 length is 16 residues. CDR1 and CDR2 from the germline V gene are DFQATT and SNEGSKA (reference sequence). This CDR3 reads CSAGSTGVDNSYEQYV. The DNA for the CDR3 is TGCAGTGCTGGATCCACAGGGGTGGATAACTCCTACGAGCAGTACGTC.

This chain uses TRBV5-1 with TRBJ2-1, with 7 bases that match TRBD1. J lost 9 bases, V lost 0 bases, and 6 bases had no gene match. Germline assignment: CDR1 SGHRS and CDR2 YFSETQ. This CDR3 has 14 residues. The CDR3 DNA reads as TGCGCCAGCAGCTTGGACAGGGGATACGGTGAGCAGTTCTTC. Its protein product is CASSLDRGYGEQFF.

The chain is built from TRBV30 and TRBJ2-5; D is unresolved. The end of the DNA fits TRBJ2-7 better, so the J call may be wrong. Germline lookup yields CDR1 GTSNPN and CDR2 SVGIG (reference sequence). This CDR3 contains 12 residues. The CDR3 DNA reads TGTGCCTGGAGTGTGTCCTCCTACGAGCAGTACTTC. Protein product: CAWSVSSYEQYF.

The chain uses TRBV7-6 and TRBJ2-5; TRBD2 aligns across 13 bases. The J call may not be correct, given that the DNA end is closer to TRBJ2-7. The CDR3 contains 16 residues. Germline-derived CDR1 and CDR2 are SGHVS and FNYEAQ. The CDR3 nucleotides read TGTGCCAGCAGCGGGGGACTAGCGGGGCCGACCTACGAGCAGTACTTC. Translation: CASSGGLAGPTYEQYF.

This clonotype was counted a few times. One end of the junction varies from germline; a read error may be responsible. J is TRBJ1-5 and V is TRBV6-5; D is undetermined. The CDR3 contains 14 residues. Germline V gene sequence: CDR1 MNHEY, CDR2 SVGAGI. Here the CDR3 reads CASRPRGRDQPRHF. The CDR3 DNA sequence: TGTGCCAGCAGACCGAGAGGGCGCGATCAGCCCCGGCATTTT.

With respect to this clonotype: A junction boundary mismatches the germline segment, possibly from a read error. The V gene is TRBV5-1, the J gene TRBJ1-1; perhaps TRBD1 as D (5 bases). Per the germline V gene, CDR1 is SGHRS and CDR2 is YFSETQ. The CDR3 is 13 residues long. DNA for the CDR3: TGCGCCAGCTCGGGACGGATGAACACTGAAGCTTCCTTT. This encodes CASSGRMNTEASF.

This clonotype came up a few times. The V and J genes are TRBV7-9 and TRBJ2-1; D is perhaps TRBD2 (5 bases). The CDR3 extends over 13 amino acids. CDR1 and CDR2 (germline): SEHNR, FQNEAQ (reference sequence). Trimming stripped 5 bases from V and 6 bases from J, with 11 bases between. DNA for the CDR3: TGTGCCAGCAGCCCACTAGACACCAATGAGCAGTTCTTC. Protein sequence: CASSPLDTNEQFF.

The J gene is TRBJ2-2, the V gene TRBV6-1, with D hard to call. Germline values: CDR1 MNHNS, CDR2 SASEGT. The CDR3 runs 15 residues. The V gene lost 9 bases and the J gene lost 3 bases, with 17 bases spanning the gap. CDR3 residues: CASIKIPVHTGELFF. The CDR3 DNA reads TGTGCCAGTATTAAGATCCCAGTGCACACCGGGGAGCTGTTTTTT.